These 17 T cell receptor beta chains share one sample of origin, sequenced in a study of T cells in tuberculosis listed by TCRdb under 2018. Library generation was performed with the immunoSEQ multiplex PCR assay. Imported from immuneACCESS, the table was reduced by TCRdb to in-frame sequences with V and J called. These copies leave out some clones; in studies compared against another copy, an unresolved V gene accounts for under half, and the cause of the remainder is not known. The sample table records 85,000 to 100,000 clones; about nine tenths of these occur just once. Of the sample, under 2.5% falls within the top ten clones. After being thawed and rested overnight, PBMC were stained with GMM-loaded CD1B tetramer, a Live/Dead dye and anti-CD3, and were then sorted on a FACS Aria II. The CD1B tetramers were loaded with C32 glucose monomycolate that had been purified from Rhodococcus equi. Sequenced sample: CD1b-GMM tetramer-negative cells sorted from PBMCs. The label giving this sample's cell subset or site can be read as: T cells not binding CD1B-GMM tetramer, sorted from same donor. The receptor set was obtained from an adult woman with latent tuberculosis.

The J gene is TRBJ2-7, the V gene TRBV28, with 8 bases aligning to TRBD2. The V gene end was trimmed by 3 bases and the J gene end by 3 bases; junction bases not matched to a gene: 4. The CDR3 consists of 14 residues. CDR1 MDHEN and CDR2 SYDVKM come from the germline V gene. This chain's CDR3 is CASSLRRGVYEQYV. The CDR3 DNA reads TGTGCCAGCAGTTTGCGGCGGGGGGTCTACGAGCAGTACGTC.

The chain employs TRBV11-2 and TRBJ1-1; a possible D gene is TRBD1 (5 bases). With 0 bases removed from V and 3 bases from J, the gap between germline ends came to 20 bases. There are 18 residues in the CDR3. From germline, CDR1 is SGHAT and CDR2 FQNNGV. CDR3 DNA sequence: TGTGCCAGCAGCTTAGAGTATGGGGGGGGAACTCGGGACACTGAAGCTTTCTTT. Its protein is CASSLEYGGGTRDTEAFF. Supplemented by reference TRBV11-2 and TRBJ1-1, the full variable domain reads EAGVAQSPRYKIIEKRQSVAFWCNPISGHATLYWYQQILGQGPKLLIQFQNNGVVDDSQLPKDRFSAERLKGVDSTLKIQPAKLEDSAVYLCASSLEYGGGTRDTEAFFGQGTRLTVV.

The V call is TRBV5-1, the J call TRBJ2-5; 12 positions match TRBD2. The CDR3 is 15 residues long. V lost 4 bases and J lost 4; bases outside the gene matches: 5. Germline assignment: CDR1 SGHRS and CDR2 YFSETQ. CDR3 in amino acids: CASSPGLAGRETQYF. DNA of the CDR3: TGCGCCAGCAGCCCCGGACTAGCGGGGAGAGAGACCCAGTACTTC.

The CDR3 here is CASSLGVFGGTNEKLFF. CDR3 nucleotide sequence: TGTGCCAGCAGCTTAGGGGTCTTTGGGGGGACTAATGAAAAACTGTTTTTT. This chain joins TRBV7-4 and TRBJ1-4; weak D call: TRBD1 (5 bases). The V end lost 1 base, the J end lost 2 bases, and 14 bases lay between the germline ends. CDR1 and CDR2 (germline): SGHVT, SQSDAQ. CDR3 length: 17 residues. Looking up the rest from reference TRBV7-4 and TRBJ1-4 gives the full variable domain: GAGVSQSPRYKVAKRGRDVALRCDSISGHVTLYWYRQTLGQGSEVLTYSQSDAQRDKSGRPSGRFSAERPERSVSTLKIQRTEQGDSAVYLCASSLGVFGGTNEKLFFGSGTQLSVL.

This rearrangement joins TRBV27 to TRBJ2-7; D might be TRBD1 (7 bases). CDR3 length equals 15 residues. V was pared by 5 bases and J by 5 bases, with 19 bases between. CDR1 is MNHEY, CDR2 SMNVEV, per germline (reference sequence). The CDR3 nucleotides read TGTGCCAGCAGTACTAGCCGAACAGGGGACCACGAGCAGTACGTC. Its translation is CASSTSRTGDHEQYV.

Concerning this clone: One junction end disagrees with the germline gene, perhaps due to a read error. The V call is TRBV14, the J call TRBJ1-1, with 7 bases matching TRBD1. Looked up from germline, CDR1 is SGHDN and CDR2 is FVKESK. This CDR3 is built from 13 residues. The CDR3 nucleotides are TGTGCCAGCAACCAACAGGGGTGGGGTGAAGCTTTCTTT. Translation gives CASNQQGWGEAFF.

The chain carries TRBV11-2 and TRBJ1-2; the D gene is possibly TRBD1 (6 bases). Germline-derived CDR1 and CDR2 are SGHAT and FQNNGV. The germline V and J ends were trimmed by 3 bases and 3 bases, with 14 bases remaining between them. The CDR3 spans 15 residues. CDR3 coding DNA: TGTGCCAGCAGCTTGGGGGGGACAAATCACTATGGCTACACCTTC. It codes for CASSLGGTNHYGYTF.

V and J are TRBV11-2 and TRBJ2-7; TRBD2 aligns across 11 bases. Losses at the gene ends were 4 bases for V and 4 bases for J; bases not matched to a gene: 9. The V gene's germline CDR1 is SGHAT and CDR2 FQNNGV. The CDR3 covers 16 residues. The DNA of the CDR3 is TGTGCCAGCAGCTCCCGGAGGGCTAGCGGGGGGTACGAGCAGTACTTC. The encoded protein is CASSSRRASGGYEQYF.

The V gene is TRBV7-8, the J gene TRBJ2-3; 11 nucleotides agree with TRBD2. The CDR3 extends over 19 amino acids. Germline V lookup: CDR1 SGHVS, CDR2 FQNEAQ. The J segment lost 1 base and the V segment lost 5 bases, leaving 14 bases of the junction unmatched. CDR3 sequence (DNA): TGTGCCAGCAGCCCCCGTAGCGGGGGGGCCGATCCGCGCACAGATACGCAGTATTTT. Translating gives CASSPRSGGADPRTDTQYF.

As for this clone: Different DNA sequences within this sample yield the same CDR3. This sequence joins TRBV27 and TRBJ1-4; D gene unclear. This CDR3 is 16 amino acids long. Trimming removed 3 bases at V and 4 bases at J, with 15 bases between. Germline V CDR1 and CDR2: MNHEY, SMNVEV (reference sequence). The DNA for the CDR3 is TGTGCCAGCAGTTTGGGTTTTGGAGGAGTTAATGAAAAACTGTTTTTT. Amino acids: CASSLGFGGVNEKLFF. The full variable domain, completed using reference TRBV27 and TRBJ1-4, is EAQVTQNPRYLITVTGKKLTVTCSQNMNHEYMSWYRQDPGLGLRQIYYSMNVEVTDKGDVPEGYKVSRKEKRNFPLILESPSPNQTSLYFCASSLGFGGVNEKLFFGSGTQLSVL.

The gene calls are TRBV6-5 and TRBJ1-2; D not certain. Looked up from germline, CDR1 is MNHEY and CDR2 is SVGAGI. With 6 bases removed from V and 4 bases from J, the gap between germline ends came to 9 bases. This CDR3 region has 12 residues. CDR3 region: CASSSGIYGYTF. DNA of the CDR3: TGTGCCAGCAGCTCGGGGATCTATGGCTACACCTTC.

The chain couples TRBV4-1 to TRBJ1-3; TRBD1 is a possible D gene (5 bases). The germline CDR1 and CDR2 sequences are MGHRA and YSYEKL. Trimming removed 0 bases at V and 0 bases at J, with 24 bases between. The CDR3 extends over 21 amino acids. The CDR3 loop reads CASSQDPSLAQGPNSGNTIYF. Here the CDR3 DNA reads TGCGCCAGCAGCCAAGATCCCTCACTGGCCCAGGGCCCTAACTCTGGAAACACCATATATTTT.

The gene calls are TRBV2 and TRBJ2-5; D remains ambiguous. The CDR3 is 15 amino acids. The germline V and J ends were trimmed by 7 bases and 5 bases, with 20 bases remaining between them. Germline-derived CDR1 and CDR2 are SNHLY and FYNNEI. The CDR3 loop is CASTHRPRHGETQYF. In DNA form, the CDR3 reads TGTGCCAGCACCCACCGACCGAGGCACGGGGAGACCCAGTACTTC.

This chain joins TRBV6-4 and TRBJ2-7; maybe TRBD2 (5 bases). V dropped 0 bases and J dropped 10 bases, with 19 bases sitting between them. CDR3 length: 15 amino acids. The germline CDR1 and CDR2 sequences are MRHNA and SNTAGT. The CDR3 here is CASSDSMELGEGQYV. CDR3 in DNA: TGTGCCAGCAGTGACTCGATGGAGCTGGGCGAGGGTCAGTACGTC.

The gene calls are TRBV13 and TRBJ1-1; 7 nucleotides align to TRBD1. After removal of 1 base from V and 5 bases from J, the junction contained 4 bases not matched to a gene. Germline V gives CDR1 PRHDT, CDR2 FYEKMQ (reference sequence). The CDR3 extends over 14 amino acids. CDR3 bases: TGTGCCAGCAGCTTAGCGGACAGGAATACTGAAGCTTTCTTT. Protein product: CASSLADRNTEAFF.

V usage is TRBV7-9 and J usage is TRBJ2-3, with D uncertain. This CDR3 is built from 12 residues. The V end lost 5 bases, the J end lost 2 bases, and 5 bases lay between the germline ends. CDR1 SEHNR and CDR2 FQNEAQ come from the germline V gene (reference sequence). In nucleotides, the CDR3 is TGTGCCAGCAGCCCCAACACAGATACGCAGTATTTT. Protein: CASSPNTDTQYF.

The chain joins TRBV5-4 to TRBJ1-2; TRBD1 matches 12 bases. Germline V CDR1 and CDR2: SGHNT, YYREEE (reference sequence). Trimming took 0 bases from V and 0 from J; bases not matched to a gene: 3. This CDR3 region has 17 residues. The CDR3 loop is CASSLVGQGAANYGYTF. The CDR3, as DNA: TGTGCCAGCAGCTTGGTGGGACAGGGGGCTGCTAACTATGGCTACACCTTC.